The clone carrying this T cell receptor beta chain was seen more than once but under ten times. The antigen is unknown. The entry originates in a study of T cells after yellow fever vaccination. Each CDR3 protein is one row after TCRdb ran MiXCR on the 5' RACE reads. Among hundreds of thousands of distinct CDR3 sequences, around an eighth were seen once, and the ten largest hold roughly 13%. The V gene's germline CDR1 is KGHSH and CDR2 LQKENI. The CDR3 has 16 amino acids. The ends lost 5 bases at V and 5 bases at J; junction bases unmatched: 11. The study's findings and limits: The booster response re-showed most primary clones: approximately 95% CD4, approximately 90% CD8. Researchers cautioned that FACS-sorted repertoires could harbor abundant clonotypes contaminating from the bulk population.

The receptor comes from a man aged 25 to 40 who received the YFV17D yellow fever vaccine. The sample was PBMCs, taken on the day of the yellow fever booster vaccination. J is TRBJ2-1 and V is TRBV18, with TRBD2 identical over 8 bases. The CDR3 bases are TGTGCCAGCTCAAAAACATCCACCGGGGGGGACAATGAGCAGTTCTTC. This gives the protein CASSKTSTGGDNEQFF.